These 4 T cell receptor beta chains were all obtained from the same sample, sequenced in a study of blood T cell repertoires in COVID-19. Repertoires were generated with immunoSEQ multiplex PCR, while TCRdb's copy carries only in-frame clones and drops some. The table lists 130,000 or so clones, under 90% of them singletons. The sequenced sample was PBMCs or T cells enriched from blood (not recorded which). Source of these receptors: a man in his forties with acute COVID-19.

The chain is built from TRBV6-5 and TRBJ1-2, with D maybe TRBD1 (6 bases). CDR3 length: 13 residues. The germline V and J ends were trimmed by 9 bases and 6 bases, with 17 bases remaining between them. Germline loops: CDR1 MNHEY, CDR2 SVGAGI. As DNA, the CDR3 is TGTGCCAGTACTTCCCGGACAGAGAATGGCTACACCTTC. It is translated as CASTSRTENGYTF.

This chain joins TRBV10-3 and TRBJ2-2; 8 bases are shared with TRBD2. V lost 6 bases and J lost 3; bases outside the gene matches: 3. CDR3 length equals 14 residues. Looked up from germline, CDR1 is ENHRY and CDR2 is SYGVKD. The CDR3: CAISSGRDTGELFF. The CDR3 DNA follows: TGTGCCATCAGCAGCGGGAGAGACACCGGGGAGCTGTTTTTT.

The chain links TRBV6-5 to TRBJ1-5; D unresolved. The CDR3 is 15 amino acids. With 0 bases removed from V and 0 bases from J, the gap between germline ends came to 6 bases. Germline V gives CDR1 MNHEY, CDR2 SVGAGI. As DNA, the CDR3 is TGTGCCAGCAGTTACTCACACGATAGCAATCAGCCCCAGCATTTT. This gives the protein CASSYSHDSNQPQHF.

The genes are TRBV29-1 and TRBJ1-2; 9 positions match TRBD1. The CDR3 consists of 15 residues. J lost 4 bases, V lost 6 bases, and 12 bases had no gene match. Per germline, CDR1 SQVTM and CDR2 ANQGSEA. This CDR3 is CSVPLLQGAGYGYTF. CDR3 coding DNA: TGCAGCGTCCCTCTCTTACAGGGGGCGGGCTATGGCTACACCTTC.